This passage covers 8 T cell receptor beta chains from one sample sequenced in a study of neurological immune-mediated disorders. TCRdb recomputed calls from the 5' RACE reads with MiXCR, one row per CDR3 protein. The table lists 69,000 or so distinct CDR3 sequences, roughly 4.4% of them singletons. Sequencing was performed on PBMCs. All receptors come from a woman in her 70s with multiple sclerosis.

The chain employs TRBV6-6 and TRBJ2-7, with D possibly TRBD1 on 6 matching bases. Germline V gives CDR1 MNHNY, CDR2 SVGAGI (reference sequence). The ends were cut back, 3 bases at V and 6 bases at J, with 12 bases in the middle. The CDR3 runs 13 residues. CDR3 coding DNA: TGTGCCAGCAGTTATCTCACAGGGATCGAGCAGTACTTC. Protein sequence: CASSYLTGIEQYF.

The chain uses TRBV11-2 and TRBJ2-5, with 8 bases fitting TRBD2. J lost 4 bases, V lost 1 base, and 8 bases had no gene match. CDR1 is SGHAT, CDR2 FQNNGV, per germline. There are 16 residues in the CDR3. The CDR3 DNA follows: TGTGCCAGCAGCTTAGGGGCTGGGACTAGGAGAGAGACCCAGTACTTC. Protein product: CASSLGAGTRRETQYF. Full variable domain (missing parts from reference TRBV11-2 and TRBJ2-5): EAGVAQSPRYKIIEKRQSVAFWCNPISGHATLYWYQQILGQGPKLLIQFQNNGVVDDSQLPKDRFSAERLKGVDSTLKIQPAKLEDSAVYLCASSLGAGTRRETQYFGPGTRLLVL.

The sample holds many counts of this clonotype. V is TRBV11-2 and J is TRBJ1-1; a weak D match, TRBD1 (5 bases). Trimming pared 3 bases from V and 2 bases from J, leaving 13 bases between. CDR1 is SGHAT and CDR2 is FQNNGV in the germline V gene. The CDR3 length is 15 residues. For the CDR3, the DNA is TGTGCCAGCAGCTTGGCGGGGGGGGGAAACACTGAAGCTTTCTTT. It specifies CASSLAGGGNTEAFF.

This clonotype occurred many times. V usage is TRBV12-3 or TRBV12-4 and J usage is TRBJ2-5, with 7 bases that match TRBD2. This CDR3 contains 13 residues. With V trimmed by 3 bases and J by 6 bases, 4 bases remained unmatched. CDR3 amino acids: CASSFRGRKTQYF. As DNA, the CDR3 is TGTGCCAGCAGTTTTCGCGGGAGAAAGACCCAGTACTTC.

This clonotype has a handful of counts. Given a much more abundant clone one base away, this may be a read error. The chain carries TRBV5-5 and TRBJ2-5, with TRBD1 matching 7 bases. J lost 4 bases, V lost 6 bases, and 9 bases had no gene match. This CDR3 spans 14 amino acids. In germline, CDR1 is SGHKS, CDR2 YYEKEE (reference sequence). CDR3: CASNRRGQSETQYF. In DNA form, the CDR3 reads TGTGCCAGCAACCGAAGGGGGCAGTCAGAGACCCAGTACTTC.

This clonotype was observed at least ten times. This chain connects TRBV6-6 to TRBJ1-1, with TRBD1 identical over 8 bases. The CDR3 is made up of 15 amino acids. Germline CDR1 reads MNHNY; CDR2 reads SVGAGI (reference sequence). V lost 4 bases, J lost 6 bases, and 10 bases stayed unmatched. The CDR3 spells CASSFPRQGMAEAFF. Here the CDR3 DNA reads TGTGCCAGCAGTTTCCCTCGACAGGGGATGGCTGAAGCTTTCTTT.

This clonotype was counted ten times or more. The chain links TRBV7-2 to TRBJ1-1; unclear D gene. CDR3 length: 13 residues. Germline V gene data show CDR1 as SGHTA and CDR2 as FQGNSA. Trimming removed 1 base at V and 3 bases at J, with 6 bases between. The CDR3 region has the DNA TGTGCCAGCAGCTTAGAACAGTACACTGAAGCTTTCTTT. Amino acid sequence: CASSLEQYTEAFF.

This clonotype was counted at least ten times. This rearrangement joins TRBV5-1 to TRBJ1-1; D unresolved. Trimming left V 0 bases short and J 2 bases short, with 11 bases between. The V gene's germline CDR1 is SGHRS and CDR2 YFSETQ. CDR3 size: 15 residues. The CDR3 is CASSLDLQANTEAFF. Here the CDR3 DNA reads TGCGCCAGCAGCTTGGACCTACAAGCCAACACTGAAGCTTTCTTT.